The rows below give T cell receptor beta chains drawn from one sample of a study of T cell responses to AZD1222 COVID-19 vaccine. The assay was immunoSEQ multiplex PCR, and TCRdb's table has in-frame clones only and misses some. The sample has around 130,000 clones; 70% to 90% are singletons. Specimen: peripheral blood, collected on day 0 of AZD1222 vaccination. The receptors originated from an adult in good health. CDR3s include the opening cysteine and the closing phenylalanine or tryptophan. The D gene is left open where the match is weak. Clone sizes are given selectively: once, few, many, or a class where the clone is expanded.

>NA|TRBV3-1/TRBV3-2|TRBD1|TRBJ1-3
CASSQSTGLYSGNTIYF
TGTGCCAGCAGCCAATCGACAGGGCTCTATTCTGGAAACACCATATATTTT
>NA|TRBV5-1|NA|TRBJ2-5
CASSLVIGGFQETQYF
TGCGCCAGCAGCTTGGTAATAGGAGGGTTTCAAGAGACCCAGTACTTC
>few|TRBV29-1|NA|TRBJ1-2
CSVESDILMGYTF
TGCAGCGTTGAATCAGATATTCTAATGGGCTACACCTTC
>NA|TRBV29-1|NA|TRBJ2-5
CSVVEQAETQYF
TGCAGCGTCGTCGAACAGGCAGAGACCCAGTACTTC
>NA|TRBV10-3|TRBD2|TRBJ2-3
CAISDPSRGLAPTDTQYF
TGTGCCATCAGTGACCCGAGTCGGGGACTAGCACCGACAGATACGCAGTATTTT
>NA|TRBV11-2|NA|TRBJ2-7
CASSLSGNFYEQYF
TGTGCCAGCAGCTTATCGGGGAACTTCTACGAGCAGTACTTC
>NA|TRBV19|NA|TRBJ2-3
CARSWSGGTDTQYF
TGTGCCAGATCGTGGTCGGGGGGCACAGATACGCAGTATTTT
>NA|TRBV3-1/TRBV3-2|NA|TRBJ2-7
CASSQGGRDASYEQYF
TGTGCCAGCAGCCAAGGGGGCCGGGACGCTTCCTACGAGCAGTACTTC
>NA|TRBV28|NA|TRBJ1-1
CASGGEATEAFF
TGTGCCAGCGGCGGTGAGGCCACTGAAGCTTTCTTT
>once|TRBV7-3|TRBD2|TRBJ2-3
CASTLSGRGTDTQYF
TGTGCCAGCACCCTTAGCGGGAGAGGCACAGATACGCAGTATTTT
>few|TRBV24-1|NA|TRBJ2-7
CATSDSRRATLGEQYF
TGTGCCACCAGTGATTCGCGCAGGGCAACACTCGGCGAGCAGTACTTC
>NA|TRBV14|NA|TRBJ2-3
CASSHLQASPTDTQYF
TGTGCCAGCAGCCATCTACAGGCCTCTCCTACAGATACGCAGTATTTT
>once|TRBV5-1|NA|TRBJ2-6
CASSSFGGASSGANVLTF
TGCGCCAGCAGCTCGTTTGGGGGGGCCAGCTCTGGGGCCAACGTCCTGACTTTC
>NA|TRBV15|TRBD1|TRBJ1-3
CATSTWDRGHGNTIYF
TGTGCCACCAGCACCTGGGACAGGGGACATGGAAACACCATATATTTT
>NA|TRBV7-2|NA|TRBJ2-5
CASSSGLAQETQYF
TGTGCCAGCAGTTCGGGTTTGGCCCAAGAGACCCAGTACTTC
>NA|TRBV5-1|NA|TRBJ1-1
CASSLVSVSDTEAFF
TGCGCCAGCAGCTTGGTTTCGGTATCGGACACTGAAGCTTTCTTT
>NA|TRBV9|NA|TRBJ2-1
CASSVEGAYNEQFF
TGTGCCAGCAGCGTAGAGGGGGCCTACAATGAGCAGTTCTTC
>NA|TRBV4-1|TRBD2|TRBJ2-3
CASSQRTSGRTDTQYF
TGCGCCAGCAGCCAACGGACTAGCGGGAGAACAGATACGCAGTATTTT
>NA|TRBV5-6|NA|TRBJ1-1
CASTLGLNTEAFF
TGTGCCAGCACCCTGGGGCTGAACACTGAAGCTTTCTTT
>NA|TRBV12-3/TRBV12-4|NA|TRBJ2-7
CASSLRGIEQYF
TGTGCCAGCAGTTTAAGGGGGATCGAGCAGTACTTC
>NA|TRBV19|NA|TRBJ1-4
CASSSFGKVEKLFF
TGTGCCAGTAGTAGTTTCGGGAAGGTGGAAAAACTGTTTTTT
>NA|TRBV14|NA|TRBJ1-6
CASSHRSWDSPLHF
TGTGCCAGCAGCCATCGAAGCTGGGATTCACCCCTCCACTTT
>few|TRBV12-5|NA|TRBJ1-3
CASGLGSLQNTIYF
TGTGCTAGTGGTCTAGGTTCCCTACAAAACACCATATATTTT
>NA|TRBV6-2/TRBV6-3|NA|TRBJ1-5
CASSWTDFNQPQHF
TGTGCCAGCAGTTGGACGGACTTCAATCAGCCCCAGCATTTT
>NA|TRBV19|TRBD2|TRBJ2-7
CASSMILAGNYEQYF
TGTGCCAGTAGTATGATCCTAGCGGGCAACTACGAGCAGTACTTC
>NA|TRBV7-9|TRBD1|TRBJ1-6
CASSATGLESPLHF
TGTGCCAGCAGCGCGACAGGGCTTGAATCACCCCTCCACTTT
>NA|TRBV4-1|NA|TRBJ1-6
CASSPGAIYNSPLHF
TGCGCCAGCAGCCCGGGGGCAATCTATAATTCACCCCTCCACTTT
>once|TRBV12-3/TRBV12-4|NA|TRBJ1-5
CASSLDNNQPQHF
TGTGCCAGCAGTTTGGACAACAATCAGCCCCAGCATTTT
>NA|TRBV30|NA|TRBJ2-2
CAWAGVGYTGELFF
TGTGCCTGGGCAGGGGTCGGGTACACCGGGGAGCTGTTTTTT
>NA|TRBV28|TRBD1|TRBJ1-6
CASRSGDRGNSPLHF
TGTGCCAGCAGGTCAGGGGACAGGGGAAATTCACCCCTCCACTTT
>NA|TRBV7-9|TRBD1|TRBJ1-2
CASSLAGQGNYGYTF
TGTGCCAGCAGCTTAGCGGGACAGGGTAACTATGGCTACACCTTC
>once|TRBV5-4|NA|TRBJ2-5
CASSFFRGETQYF
TGTGCCAGCAGCTTTTTCCGAGGAGAGACCCAGTACTTC
>NA|TRBV6-5|NA|TRBJ2-2
CASIRGAETGELFF
TGTGCCAGCATACGAGGGGCCGAGACCGGGGAGCTGTTTTTT
>NA|TRBV4-2|NA|TRBJ1-1
CASSQDSTNTEAFF
TGTGCCAGCAGCCAAGATAGTACGAACACTGAAGCTTTCTTT
>NA|TRBV30|NA|TRBJ1-5
CAWSGQNQPQHF
TGTGCCTGGTCAGGGCAGAATCAGCCCCAGCATTTT
>NA|TRBV5-6|NA|TRBJ2-2
CASSLVLLPSANTGELFF
TGTGCCAGCAGCCTGGTCCTTCTTCCTAGCGCGAACACCGGGGAGCTGTTTTTT
>few|TRBV7-9|TRBD2|TRBJ2-7
CASSLEASGSNEQYF
TGTGCCAGCAGCTTAGAGGCTAGCGGGAGCAACGAGCAGTACTTC
>NA|TRBV4-2|NA|TRBJ2-7
CASSQGGDFLYF
TGTGCCAGCAGCCAAGGGGGGGACTTTTTGTACTTC
>NA|TRBV28|NA|TRBJ2-7
CASSAIVGAYEQYF
TGTGCCAGCAGTGCTATAGTGGGGGCCTACGAGCAGTACTTC
>NA|TRBV4-2|TRBD2|TRBJ2-3
CASSQEGLTARPESSTDTQYF
TGTGCCAGCAGCCAAGAGGGACTAACAGCAAGACCTGAATCTAGCACAGATACGCAGTATTTT
>NA|TRBV7-2|NA|TRBJ2-1
CASSQGVREQNEQFF
TGTGCCAGCAGCCAAGGTGTTCGGGAGCAGAATGAGCAGTTCTTC